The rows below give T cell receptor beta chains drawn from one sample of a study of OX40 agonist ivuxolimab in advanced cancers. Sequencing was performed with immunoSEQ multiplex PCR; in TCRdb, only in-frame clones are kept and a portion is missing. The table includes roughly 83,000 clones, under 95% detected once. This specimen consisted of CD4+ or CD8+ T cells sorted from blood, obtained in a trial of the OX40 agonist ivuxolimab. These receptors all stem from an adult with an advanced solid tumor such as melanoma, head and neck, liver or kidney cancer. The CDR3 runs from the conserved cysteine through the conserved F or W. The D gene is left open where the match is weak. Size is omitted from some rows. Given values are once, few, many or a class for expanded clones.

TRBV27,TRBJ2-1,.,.,CASSLFESSYNEQFF,TGTGCCAGCAGTTTATTCGAGAGCTCCTACAATGAGCAGTTCTTC
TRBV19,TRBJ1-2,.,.,CASSTGHYGYTF,TGTGCCAGTAGTACCGGACACTATGGCTACACCTTC
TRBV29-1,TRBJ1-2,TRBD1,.,CSATTQGQGGGYTF,TGCAGCGCGACAACACAAGGACAGGGTGGTGGCTACACCTTC
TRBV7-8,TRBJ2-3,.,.,CASSSHGTDTQYF,TGTGCCAGCAGCTCCCACGGCACAGATACGCAGTATTTT
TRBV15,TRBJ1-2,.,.,CATSRDKEGIDPNYGYTF,TGTGCCACCAGCAGAGATAAGGAGGGAATCGACCCTAACTATGGCTACACCTTC
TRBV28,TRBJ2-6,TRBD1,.,CASSLDRGRMSSGANVLTF,TGTGCCAGCAGTCTCGACAGGGGAAGGATGAGCTCTGGGGCCAACGTCCTGACTTTC
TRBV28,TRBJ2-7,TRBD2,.,CASRTSGGPGYEQYF,TGTGCCAGCAGAACCTCGGGGGGGCCGGGGTACGAGCAGTACTTC
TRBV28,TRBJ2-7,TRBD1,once,CASSYTGGLYEQYF,TGTGCCAGCAGTTATACAGGGGGTCTCTACGAGCAGTACTTC
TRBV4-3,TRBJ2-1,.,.,CASSQGRLYNEQFF,TGCGCCAGCAGCCAGGGACGGTTGTACAATGAGCAGTTCTTC
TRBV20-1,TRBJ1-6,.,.,CSASGGSPLHF,TGCAGTGCTAGTGGAGGGTCACCCCTCCACTTT
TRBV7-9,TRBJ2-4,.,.,CASSFLEASGLNIQYF,TGTGCCAGCAGCTTCCTCGAGGCGAGCGGACTAAACATTCAGTACTTC
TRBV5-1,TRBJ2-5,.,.,CASSLMGDPQETQYF,TGCGCCAGCAGCTTGATGGGAGACCCCCAAGAGACCCAGTACTTC
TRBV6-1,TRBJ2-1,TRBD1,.,CASSDPGQGLDEQFF,TGTGCCAGCAGTGACCCAGGACAGGGATTAGATGAGCAGTTCTTC
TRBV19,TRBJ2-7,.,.,CASSIDNSYEQYF,TGTGCCAGTAGTATAGACAACTCCTACGAGCAGTACTTC
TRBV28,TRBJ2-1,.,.,CASSFDGDNEQFF,TGTGCCAGCAGTTTCGACGGAGACAATGAGCAGTTCTTC
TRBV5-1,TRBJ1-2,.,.,CASSFSLIDGYTF,TGCGCCAGCAGCTTTTCGTTAATCGATGGCTACACCTTC
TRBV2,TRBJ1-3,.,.,CASSEVAGWGGNTIYF,TGTGCCAGCAGTGAAGTGGCAGGCTGGGGTGGAAACACCATATATTTT
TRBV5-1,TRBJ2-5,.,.,CASSPPGSRETQYF,TGCGCCAGCAGCCCACCGGGGTCGCGAGAGACCCAGTACTTC
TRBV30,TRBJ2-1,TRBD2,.,CAWSSSGNNEQFF,TGTGCCTGGAGTTCGAGCGGGAACAATGAGCAGTTCTTC
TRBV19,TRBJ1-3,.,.,CASSIEGLFNTIYF,TGTGCCAGTAGTATCGAGGGGCTGTTTAACACCATATATTTT
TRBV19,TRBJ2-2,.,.,CASGRGPPGGELFF,TGTGCCAGTGGTAGGGGACCCCCGGGCGGGGAGCTGTTTTTT
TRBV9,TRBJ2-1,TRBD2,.,CASSVGFSGKHPKVF,TGTGCCAGCAGCGTAGGGTTTAGCGGGAAACACCCCAAGGTCTTC
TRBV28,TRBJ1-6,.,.,CASSLQQGNSPLHF,TGTGCCAGCAGTTTGCAACAGGGAAATTCACCCCTCCACTTT
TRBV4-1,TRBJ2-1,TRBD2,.,CASSQGLADMGEQFF,TGCGCCAGCAGCCAAGGACTAGCGGATATGGGTGAGCAGTTCTTC
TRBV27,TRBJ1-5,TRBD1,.,CASAGGQGARQPQHF,TGTGCCAGCGCAGGGGGACAGGGGGCCAGGCAGCCCCAGCATTTT
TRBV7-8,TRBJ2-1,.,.,CASSGGSVLFF,TGTGCCAGCAGCGGGGGGTCGGTTCTGTTCTTC
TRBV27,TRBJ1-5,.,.,CASSFIGDGRQPQHF,TGTGCCAGCAGTTTTATAGGGGATGGGCGACAGCCCCAGCATTTT
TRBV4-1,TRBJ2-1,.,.,CASRREPGPVFEQFF,TGCGCCAGCAGACGAGAACCGGGACCCGTGTTCGAGCAGTTCTTC
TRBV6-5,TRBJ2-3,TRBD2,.,CASSTPAGGPDTQYF,TGTGCCAGCTCGACCCCAGCGGGGGGGCCAGATACGCAGTATTTT
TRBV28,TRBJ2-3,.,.,CASSHIAGPSTDTQYF,TGTGCCAGCAGTCACATCGCGGGGCCGAGCACAGATACGCAGTATTTT
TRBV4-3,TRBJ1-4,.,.,CASSQDDWGPATNEKLFF,TGCGCCAGCAGCCAAGATGACTGGGGGCCCGCAACTAATGAAAAACTGTTTTTT
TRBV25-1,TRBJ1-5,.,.,CASSEGAGDQPQHF,TGTGCCAGCAGTGAAGGGGCAGGGGATCAGCCCCAGCATTTT
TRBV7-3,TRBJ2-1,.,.,CASSLDDNEQFF,TGTGCCAGCAGCTTAGATGACAATGAGCAGTTCTTC
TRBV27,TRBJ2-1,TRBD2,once,CASSLGLAAYNNEQFF,TGTGCCAGCAGTCTCGGACTAGCGGCATATAACAATGAGCAGTTCTTC
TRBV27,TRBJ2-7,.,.,CASIGPYEQYF,TGTGCCAGCATTGGTCCCTACGAGCAGTACTTC